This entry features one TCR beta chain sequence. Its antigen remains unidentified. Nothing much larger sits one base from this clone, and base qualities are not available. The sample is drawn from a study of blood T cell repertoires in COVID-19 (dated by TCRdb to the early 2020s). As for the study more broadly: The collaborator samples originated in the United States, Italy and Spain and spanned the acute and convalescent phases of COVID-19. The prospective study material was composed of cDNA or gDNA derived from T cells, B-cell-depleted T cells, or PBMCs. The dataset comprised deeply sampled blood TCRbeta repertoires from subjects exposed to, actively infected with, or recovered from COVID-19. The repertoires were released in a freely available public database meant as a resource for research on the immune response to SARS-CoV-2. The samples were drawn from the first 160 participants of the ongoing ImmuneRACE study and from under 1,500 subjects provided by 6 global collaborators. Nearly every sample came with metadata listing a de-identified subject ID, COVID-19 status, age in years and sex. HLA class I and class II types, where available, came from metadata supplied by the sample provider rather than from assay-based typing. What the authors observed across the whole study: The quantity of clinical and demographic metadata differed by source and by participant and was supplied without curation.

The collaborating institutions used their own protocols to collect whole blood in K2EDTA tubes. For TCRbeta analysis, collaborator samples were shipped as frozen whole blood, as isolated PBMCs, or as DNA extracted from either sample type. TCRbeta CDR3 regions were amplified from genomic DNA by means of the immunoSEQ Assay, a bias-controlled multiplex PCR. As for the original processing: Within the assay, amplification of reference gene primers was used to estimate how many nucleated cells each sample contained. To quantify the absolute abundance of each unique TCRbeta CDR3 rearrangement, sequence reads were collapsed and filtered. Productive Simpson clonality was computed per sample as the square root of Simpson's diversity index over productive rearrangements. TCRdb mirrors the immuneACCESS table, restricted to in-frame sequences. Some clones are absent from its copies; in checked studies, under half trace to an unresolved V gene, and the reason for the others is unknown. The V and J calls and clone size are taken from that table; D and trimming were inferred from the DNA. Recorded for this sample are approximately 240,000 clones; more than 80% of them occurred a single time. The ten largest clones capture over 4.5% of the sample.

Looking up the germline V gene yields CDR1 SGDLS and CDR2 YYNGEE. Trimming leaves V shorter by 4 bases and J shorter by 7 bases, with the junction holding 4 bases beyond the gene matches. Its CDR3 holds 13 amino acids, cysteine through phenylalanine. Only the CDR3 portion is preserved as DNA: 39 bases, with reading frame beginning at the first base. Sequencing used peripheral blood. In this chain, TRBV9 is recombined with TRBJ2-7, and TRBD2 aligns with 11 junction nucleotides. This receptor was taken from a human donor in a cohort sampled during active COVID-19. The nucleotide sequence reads TGTGCCAGCAGCCCCCGACTAGCGGGGGAGCAGTACTTC. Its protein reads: CASSPRLAGEQYF.